This is a list of T cell receptor beta chains from one sample in a study of PD-L1 blockade in urothelial cancer. Here immunoSEQ multiplex PCR was the method, and the copy in TCRdb shows in-frame clones only, minus some. The data show approximately 79,000 clones, 85% to 95% seen once. The sequences come from PBMCs, collected around atezolizumab (anti-PD-L1) treatment. These TCRs come from a woman older than 75 with urothelial cancer. Each CDR3 is given with its conserved first and last residue. Fields, in order: clone size, D gene, V gene, CDR3 length, J gene, CDR3 protein, CDR3 DNA. A D gene is named only where the DNA matches it firmly. Rows give clone size only sometimes, using once, few, many, or a class for an expanded clone.

clone_size: NA
d_call: NA
v_call: TRBV10-3
cdr3_length: 13
j_call: TRBJ1-4
cdr3_aa: CAITPGLGEKLFF
cdr3_nt: TGTGCCATTACCCCCGGGTTAGGTGAAAAACTGTTTTTT

clone_size: NA
d_call: NA
v_call: TRBV10-3
cdr3_length: 13
j_call: TRBJ1-2
cdr3_aa: CAISGTDSYGYTF
cdr3_nt: TGTGCCATCAGTGGGACGGACTCCTATGGCTACACCTTC

clone_size: NA
d_call: TRBD2
v_call: TRBV28
cdr3_length: 19
j_call: TRBJ2-5
cdr3_aa: CASRQPGTSGRSRQETQYF
cdr3_nt: TGTGCCAGCAGACAACCCGGGACTAGCGGGAGGTCTAGACAAGAGACCCAGTACTTC

clone_size: NA
d_call: NA
v_call: TRBV30
cdr3_length: 12
j_call: TRBJ1-1
cdr3_aa: CAWSAGQTEAFF
cdr3_nt: TGTGCCTGGAGCGCCGGCCAGACGGAGGCTTTCTTT

clone_size: NA
d_call: TRBD1
v_call: TRBV6-5
cdr3_length: 14
j_call: TRBJ2-1
cdr3_aa: CASNSQGSYNEQFF
cdr3_nt: TGTGCCAGCAATTCACAGGGGTCCTACAATGAGCAGTTCTTC

clone_size: NA
d_call: NA
v_call: TRBV5-4
cdr3_length: 17
j_call: TRBJ2-1
cdr3_aa: CASSQPQGASSYNEQFF
cdr3_nt: TGTGCCAGCAGCCAGCCCCAAGGGGCAAGCTCCTACAATGAGCAGTTCTTC

clone_size: NA
d_call: NA
v_call: TRBV27
cdr3_length: 13
j_call: TRBJ1-4
cdr3_aa: CASSPGVAEKLFF
cdr3_nt: TGTGCCAGCAGTCCGGGGGTGGCCGAAAAACTGTTTTTT

clone_size: NA
d_call: NA
v_call: TRBV6-1
cdr3_length: 16
j_call: TRBJ1-5
cdr3_aa: CASSETRGGFNQPQHF
cdr3_nt: TGTGCCAGCAGTGAAACGCGGGGAGGGTTCAATCAGCCCCAGCATTTT

clone_size: NA
d_call: NA
v_call: TRBV15
cdr3_length: 14
j_call: TRBJ1-1
cdr3_aa: CATSRDLANTEAFF
cdr3_nt: TGTGCCACCAGCAGAGATCTGGCGAACACTGAAGCTTTCTTT

clone_size: NA
d_call: TRBD1
v_call: TRBV5-4
cdr3_length: 14
j_call: TRBJ2-1
cdr3_aa: CASKEGQGVNEQFF
cdr3_nt: TGTGCCAGCAAGGAAGGCCAGGGGGTAAATGAGCAGTTCTTC

clone_size: NA
d_call: TRBD1
v_call: TRBV27
cdr3_length: 18
j_call: TRBJ2-6
cdr3_aa: CASSFKGQGTKGANVLTF
cdr3_nt: TGTGCCAGCAGTTTCAAGGGACAGGGGACGAAAGGGGCCAACGTCCTGACTTTC

clone_size: NA
d_call: NA
v_call: TRBV27
cdr3_length: 13
j_call: TRBJ2-1
cdr3_aa: CASSLVEGNEQFF
cdr3_nt: TGTGCCAGCAGTTTGGTGGAGGGCAATGAGCAGTTCTTC

clone_size: few
d_call: TRBD1
v_call: TRBV10-1
cdr3_length: 12
j_call: TRBJ1-5
cdr3_aa: CASGTGQQPQHF
cdr3_nt: TGCGCCAGTGGGACAGGGCAACAGCCCCAGCATTTT

clone_size: NA
d_call: NA
v_call: TRBV6-1
cdr3_length: 13
j_call: TRBJ1-3
cdr3_aa: CASSRDHGNTIYF
cdr3_nt: TGTGCCAGCAGTCGGGATCACGGAAACACCATATATTTT

clone_size: NA
d_call: NA
v_call: TRBV11-2
cdr3_length: 11
j_call: TRBJ2-1
cdr3_aa: CASSLASEQFF
cdr3_nt: TGTGCCAGCAGCTTGGCCTCCGAGCAGTTCTTC

clone_size: NA
d_call: NA
v_call: TRBV19
cdr3_length: 14
j_call: TRBJ1-2
cdr3_aa: CASSARDSNYGYTF
cdr3_nt: TGTGCCAGTAGTGCGCGGGATTCTAACTATGGCTACACCTTC

clone_size: once
d_call: TRBD2
v_call: TRBV19
cdr3_length: 18
j_call: TRBJ2-5
cdr3_aa: CASTMRTSGTRGKETQYF
cdr3_nt: TGTGCCAGTACTATGCGGACTAGCGGAACCCGGGGTAAAGAGACCCAGTACTTC

clone_size: NA
d_call: NA
v_call: TRBV18
cdr3_length: 12
j_call: TRBJ1-5
cdr3_aa: CASSPANQPQHF
cdr3_nt: TGTGCCAGCTCACCGGCTAATCAGCCCCAGCATTTT

clone_size: NA
d_call: NA
v_call: TRBV7-9
cdr3_length: 13
j_call: TRBJ1-4
cdr3_aa: CATDGGAAEKLFF
cdr3_nt: TGTGCCACTGATGGGGGGGCCGCTGAAAAACTGTTTTTT

clone_size: NA
d_call: NA
v_call: TRBV30
cdr3_length: 12
j_call: TRBJ2-4
cdr3_aa: CAWRDSGNIQYF
cdr3_nt: TGTGCCTGGAGGGACAGCGGAAACATTCAGTACTTC

clone_size: NA
d_call: TRBD2
v_call: TRBV27
cdr3_length: 17
j_call: TRBJ2-3
cdr3_aa: CASRGGAGGQITDTQYF
cdr3_nt: TGTGCCTCCCGCGGAGGGGCGGGAGGTCAGATCACAGATACGCAGTATTTT

clone_size: NA
d_call: TRBD1
v_call: TRBV28
cdr3_length: 16
j_call: TRBJ1-1
cdr3_aa: CASRMGTGDMNTEAFF
cdr3_nt: TGTGCCAGCAGAATGGGAACAGGGGACATGAACACTGAAGCTTTCTTT

clone_size: NA
d_call: NA
v_call: TRBV7-2
cdr3_length: 13
j_call: TRBJ1-1
cdr3_aa: CASSPRAVHEAFF
cdr3_nt: TGTGCCAGCAGCCCTAGAGCGGTCCATGAAGCTTTCTTT

clone_size: NA
d_call: NA
v_call: TRBV19
cdr3_length: 15
j_call: TRBJ1-2
cdr3_aa: CASSTSRGNDYGYTF
cdr3_nt: TGTGCCAGTAGCACATCCAGGGGAAACGACTATGGCTACACCTTC

clone_size: NA
d_call: NA
v_call: TRBV28
cdr3_length: 12
j_call: TRBJ2-7
cdr3_aa: CASRSQEEEQYF
cdr3_nt: TGTGCCAGCCGCTCTCAAGAGGAAGAGCAGTACTTC

clone_size: NA
d_call: TRBD1
v_call: TRBV7-9
cdr3_length: 16
j_call: TRBJ2-3
cdr3_aa: CASSSPGTGSTDTQYF
cdr3_nt: TGTGCCAGCAGCTCCCCCGGGACAGGATCCACAGATACGCAGTATTTT

clone_size: NA
d_call: NA
v_call: TRBV10-2
cdr3_length: 14
j_call: TRBJ1-1
cdr3_aa: CASSRRGTNTEAFF
cdr3_nt: TGCGCCAGCAGTCGCAGAGGAACGAACACTGAAGCTTTCTTT

clone_size: few
d_call: TRBD2
v_call: TRBV7-3
cdr3_length: 16
j_call: TRBJ2-7
cdr3_aa: CASSDRTSGLGAVQYF
cdr3_nt: TGTGCCAGCAGCGACCGGACTAGCGGGTTGGGCGCAGTGCAGTACTTC

clone_size: NA
d_call: NA
v_call: TRBV19
cdr3_length: 11
j_call: TRBJ1-1
cdr3_aa: CASRITDEAFF
cdr3_nt: TGTGCCAGTAGAATAACAGATGAAGCTTTCTTT